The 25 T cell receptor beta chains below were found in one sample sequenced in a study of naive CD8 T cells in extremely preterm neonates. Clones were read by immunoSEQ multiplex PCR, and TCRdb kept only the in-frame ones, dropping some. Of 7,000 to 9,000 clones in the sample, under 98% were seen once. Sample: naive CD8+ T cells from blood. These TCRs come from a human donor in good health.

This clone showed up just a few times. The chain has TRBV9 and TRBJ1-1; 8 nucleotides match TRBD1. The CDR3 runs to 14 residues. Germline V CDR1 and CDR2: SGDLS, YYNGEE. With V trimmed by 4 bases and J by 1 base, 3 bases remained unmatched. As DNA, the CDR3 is TGTGCCAGCAGCAAACAGGGGGAGAACACTGAAGCTTTCTTT. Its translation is CASSKQGENTEAFF.

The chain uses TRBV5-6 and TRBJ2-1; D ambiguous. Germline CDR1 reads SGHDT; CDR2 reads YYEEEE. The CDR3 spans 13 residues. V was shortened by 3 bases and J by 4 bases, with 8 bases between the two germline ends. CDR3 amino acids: CASSSSLYNEQFF. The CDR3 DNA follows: TGTGCCAGCAGCTCAAGCCTTTACAATGAGCAGTTCTTC.

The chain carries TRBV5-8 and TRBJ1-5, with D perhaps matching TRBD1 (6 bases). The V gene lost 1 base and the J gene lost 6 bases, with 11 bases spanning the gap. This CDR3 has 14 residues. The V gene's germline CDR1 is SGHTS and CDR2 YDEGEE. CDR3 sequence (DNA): TGTGCCAGCAGCTTGTGGCAGGGGACTCAGCCCCAGCATTTT. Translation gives CASSLWQGTQPQHF.

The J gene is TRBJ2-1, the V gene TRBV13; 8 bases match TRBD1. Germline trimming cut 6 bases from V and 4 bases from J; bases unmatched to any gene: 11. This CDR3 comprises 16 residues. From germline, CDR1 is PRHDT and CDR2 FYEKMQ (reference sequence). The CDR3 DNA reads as TGTGCCAGCAGTCAGCGGGCAGGGGGCAAGTACAATGAGCAGTTCTTC. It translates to CASSQRAGGKYNEQFF.

CDR3 in amino acids: CASSQDPGGEGNQPQHF. As DNA, the CDR3 is TGTGCCAGCAGCCAAGATCCGGGGGGCGAGGGCAATCAGCCCCAGCATTTT. V gene TRBV4-2 combines with J gene TRBJ1-5, with D perhaps TRBD1 (6 bases). The germline CDR1 and CDR2 sequences are LGHNA and YNFKEQ. There are 17 residues in the CDR3. V lost 0 bases and J 2 bases, leaving 14 bases between the germline ends.

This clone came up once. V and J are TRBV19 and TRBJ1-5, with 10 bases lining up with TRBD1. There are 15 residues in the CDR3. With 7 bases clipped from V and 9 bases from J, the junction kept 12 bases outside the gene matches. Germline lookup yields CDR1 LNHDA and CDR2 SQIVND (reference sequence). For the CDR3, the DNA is TGTGCCAGTACCCGGGACAGGGGTAACTGGGGGCCCCAGCATTTT. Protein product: CASTRDRGNWGPQHF.

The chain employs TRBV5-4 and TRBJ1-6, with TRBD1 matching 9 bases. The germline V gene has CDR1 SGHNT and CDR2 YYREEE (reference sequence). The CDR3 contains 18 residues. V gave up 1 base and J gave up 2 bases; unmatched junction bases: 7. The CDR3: CASSLSPRQGAYNSPLHF. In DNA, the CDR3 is TGTGCCAGCAGCTTGTCCCCTCGACAGGGGGCCTATAATTCACCCCTCCACTTT.

The CDR3 here is CASGLAGTYGGYTF. CDR3 nucleotides: TGTGCTAGTGGTTTGGCCGGGACATACGGGGGCTACACCTTC. The J gene is TRBJ1-2, the V gene TRBV12-5; D might be TRBD1 (6 bases). CDR1 LGHNT and CDR2 FRNRAP come from the germline V gene. V was cut by 1 base and J by 8 bases, with 14 bases left in between. There are 14 residues in the CDR3.

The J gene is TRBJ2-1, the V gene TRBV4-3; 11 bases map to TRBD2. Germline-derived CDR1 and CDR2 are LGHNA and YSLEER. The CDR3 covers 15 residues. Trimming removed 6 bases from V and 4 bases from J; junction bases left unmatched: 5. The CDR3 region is CASRQTSGEYNEQFF. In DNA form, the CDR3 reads TGCGCCAGCAGGCAGACTAGCGGGGAGTACAATGAGCAGTTCTTC.

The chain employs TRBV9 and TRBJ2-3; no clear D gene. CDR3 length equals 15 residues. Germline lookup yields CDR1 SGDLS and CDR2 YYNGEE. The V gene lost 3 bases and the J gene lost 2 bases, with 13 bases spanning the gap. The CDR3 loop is CASSGPGLLTDTQYF. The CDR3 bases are TGTGCCAGCAGCGGCCCTGGGCTGCTCACAGATACGCAGTATTTT.

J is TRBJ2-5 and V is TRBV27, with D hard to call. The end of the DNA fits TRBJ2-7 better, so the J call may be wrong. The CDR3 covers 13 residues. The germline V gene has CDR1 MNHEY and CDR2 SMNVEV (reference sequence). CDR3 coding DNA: TGTGCCAGCAGTTTGGGCAGCCGGTCCGAGCAGTACTTC. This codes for CASSLGSRSEQYF.

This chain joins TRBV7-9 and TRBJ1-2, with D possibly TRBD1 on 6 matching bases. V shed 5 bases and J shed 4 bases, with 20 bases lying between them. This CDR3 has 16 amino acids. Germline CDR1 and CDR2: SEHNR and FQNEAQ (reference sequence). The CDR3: CASSEGVGQAFYGYTF. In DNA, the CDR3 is TGTGCCAGCAGCGAGGGGGTTGGTCAGGCGTTCTATGGCTACACCTTC.

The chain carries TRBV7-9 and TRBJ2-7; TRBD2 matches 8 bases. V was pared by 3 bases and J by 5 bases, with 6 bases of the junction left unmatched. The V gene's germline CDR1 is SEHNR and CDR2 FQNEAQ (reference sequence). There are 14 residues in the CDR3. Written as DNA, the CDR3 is TGTGCCAGCAGCTTGGCGGGACTAGACGACGAGCAGTACTTC. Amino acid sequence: CASSLAGLDDEQYF.

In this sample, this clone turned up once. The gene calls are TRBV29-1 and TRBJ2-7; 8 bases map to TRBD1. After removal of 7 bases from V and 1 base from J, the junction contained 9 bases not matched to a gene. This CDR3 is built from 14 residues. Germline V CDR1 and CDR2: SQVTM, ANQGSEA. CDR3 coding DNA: TGCAGCGCCCGGGCCGGGACAGGTTCCTACGAGCAGTACTTC. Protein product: CSARAGTGSYEQYF.

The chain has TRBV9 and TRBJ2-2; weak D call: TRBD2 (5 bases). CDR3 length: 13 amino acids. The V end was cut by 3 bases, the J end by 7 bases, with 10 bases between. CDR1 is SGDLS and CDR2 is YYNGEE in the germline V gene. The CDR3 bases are TGTGCCAGCAGCGAGTTCGGGGTCGGGGAGCTGTTTTTT. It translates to CASSEFGVGELFF.

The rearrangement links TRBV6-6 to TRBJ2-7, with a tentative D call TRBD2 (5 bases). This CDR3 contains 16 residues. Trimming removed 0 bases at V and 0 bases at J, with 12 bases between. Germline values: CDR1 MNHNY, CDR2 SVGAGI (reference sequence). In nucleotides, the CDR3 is TGTGCCAGCAGTTACTCGAGATGGGAGAGCTCCTACGAGCAGTACTTC. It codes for CASSYSRWESSYEQYF.

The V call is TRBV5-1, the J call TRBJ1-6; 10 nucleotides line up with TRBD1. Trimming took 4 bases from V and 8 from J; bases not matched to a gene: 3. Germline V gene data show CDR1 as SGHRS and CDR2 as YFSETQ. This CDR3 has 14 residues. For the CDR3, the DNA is TGCGCCAGCAGCACCGGGACAGGGGATTCACCCCTCCACTTT. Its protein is CASSTGTGDSPLHF.

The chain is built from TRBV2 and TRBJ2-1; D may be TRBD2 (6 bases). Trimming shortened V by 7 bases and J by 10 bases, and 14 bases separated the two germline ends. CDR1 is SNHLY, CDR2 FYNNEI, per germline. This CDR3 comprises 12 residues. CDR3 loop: CASMGLAKEQFF. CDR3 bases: TGTGCCAGCATGGGGCTAGCGAAGGAGCAGTTCTTC.

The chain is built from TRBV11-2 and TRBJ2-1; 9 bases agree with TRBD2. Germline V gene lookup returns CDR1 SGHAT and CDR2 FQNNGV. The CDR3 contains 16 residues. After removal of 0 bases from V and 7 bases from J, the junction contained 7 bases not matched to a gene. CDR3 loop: CASSLDPGLARNEQFF. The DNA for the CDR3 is TGTGCCAGCAGCTTAGATCCCGGACTAGCGAGGAATGAGCAGTTCTTC. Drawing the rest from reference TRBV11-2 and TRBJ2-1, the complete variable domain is EAGVAQSPRYKIIEKRQSVAFWCNPISGHATLYWYQQILGQGPKLLIQFQNNGVVDDSQLPKDRFSAERLKGVDSTLKIQPAKLEDSAVYLCASSLDPGLARNEQFFGPGTRLTVL.

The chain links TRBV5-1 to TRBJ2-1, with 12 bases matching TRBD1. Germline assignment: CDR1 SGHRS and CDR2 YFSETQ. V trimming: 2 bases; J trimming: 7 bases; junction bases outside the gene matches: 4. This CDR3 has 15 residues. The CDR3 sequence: CASSFGDRGRNEQFF. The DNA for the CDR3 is TGCGCCAGCAGCTTCGGGGACAGGGGGCGTAATGAGCAGTTCTTC. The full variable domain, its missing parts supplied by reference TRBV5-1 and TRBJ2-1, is KAGVTQTPRYLIKTRGQQVTLSCSPISGHRSVSWYQQTPGQGLQFLFEYFSETQRNKGNFPGRFSGRQFSNSRSEMNVSTLELGDSALYLCASSFGDRGRNEQFFGPGTRLTVL.

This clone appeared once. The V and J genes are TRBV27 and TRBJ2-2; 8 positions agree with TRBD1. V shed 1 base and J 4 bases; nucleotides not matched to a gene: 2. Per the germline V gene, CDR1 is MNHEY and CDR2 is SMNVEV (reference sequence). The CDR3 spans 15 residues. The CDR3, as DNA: TGTGCCAGCAGTTTATTCACAGGGGGCACCGGGGAGCTGTTTTTT. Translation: CASSLFTGGTGELFF.

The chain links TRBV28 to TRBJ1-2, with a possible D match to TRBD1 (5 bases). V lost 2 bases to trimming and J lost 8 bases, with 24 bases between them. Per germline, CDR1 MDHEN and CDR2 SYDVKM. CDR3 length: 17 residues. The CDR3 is CASSLGPGTSLSHGYTF. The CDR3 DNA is TGTGCCAGCAGTTTAGGGCCAGGGACTTCCCTATCGCACGGCTACACCTTC.

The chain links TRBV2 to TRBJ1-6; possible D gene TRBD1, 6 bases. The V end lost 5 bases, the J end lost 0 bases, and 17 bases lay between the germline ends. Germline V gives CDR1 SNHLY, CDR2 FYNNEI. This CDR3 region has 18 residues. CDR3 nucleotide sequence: TGTGCCAGCAGTCGGACAGAGCTACGGGGCTCCTATAATTCACCCCTCCACTTT. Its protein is CASSRTELRGSYNSPLHF. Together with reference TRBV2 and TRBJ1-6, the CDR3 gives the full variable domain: EPEVTQTPSHQVTQMGQEVILRCVPISNHLYFYWYRQILGQKVEFLVSFYNNEISEKSEIFDDQFSVERPDGSNFTLKIRSTKLEDSAMYFCASSRTELRGSYNSPLHFGNGTRLTVT.

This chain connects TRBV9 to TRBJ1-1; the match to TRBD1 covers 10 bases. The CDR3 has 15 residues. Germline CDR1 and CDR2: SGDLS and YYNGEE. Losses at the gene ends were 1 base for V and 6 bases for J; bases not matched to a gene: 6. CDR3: CASSVNRDRGSEAFF. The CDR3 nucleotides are TGTGCCAGCAGCGTAAACCGGGACAGGGGTTCTGAAGCTTTCTTT. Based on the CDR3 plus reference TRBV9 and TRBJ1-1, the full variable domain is DSGVTQTPKHLITATGQRVTLRCSPRSGDLSVYWYQQSLDQGLQFLIQYYNGEERAKGNILERFSAQQFPDLHSELNLSSLELGDSALYFCASSVNRDRGSEAFFGQGTRLTVV.

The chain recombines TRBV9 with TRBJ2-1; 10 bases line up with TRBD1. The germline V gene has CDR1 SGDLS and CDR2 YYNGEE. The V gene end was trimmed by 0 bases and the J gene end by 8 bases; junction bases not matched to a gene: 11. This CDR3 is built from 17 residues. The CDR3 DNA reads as TGTGCCAGCAGCGTAGCGGGGGACAGGGGTCCCGTCGATGAGCAGTTCTTC. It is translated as CASSVAGDRGPVDEQFF.